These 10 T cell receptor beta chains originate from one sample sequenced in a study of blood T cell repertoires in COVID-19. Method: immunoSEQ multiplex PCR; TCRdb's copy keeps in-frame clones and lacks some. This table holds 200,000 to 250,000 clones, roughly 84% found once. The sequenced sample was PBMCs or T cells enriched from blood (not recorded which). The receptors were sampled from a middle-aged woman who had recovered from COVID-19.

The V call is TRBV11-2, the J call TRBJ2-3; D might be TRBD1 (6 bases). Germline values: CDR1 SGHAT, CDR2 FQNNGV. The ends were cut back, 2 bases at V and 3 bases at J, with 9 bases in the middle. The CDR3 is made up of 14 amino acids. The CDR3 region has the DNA TGTGCCAGCAGCTTATTGACAGGTACAGATACGCAGTATTTT. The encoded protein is CASSLLTGTDTQYF.

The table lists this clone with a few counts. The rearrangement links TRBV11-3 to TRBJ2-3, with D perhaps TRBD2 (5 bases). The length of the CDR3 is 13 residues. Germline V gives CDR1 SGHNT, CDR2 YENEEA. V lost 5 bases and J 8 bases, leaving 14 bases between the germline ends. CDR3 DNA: TGTGCCAGCAGCCGGGATTCTGGAGGTACGCAGTATTTT. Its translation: CASSRDSGGTQYF.

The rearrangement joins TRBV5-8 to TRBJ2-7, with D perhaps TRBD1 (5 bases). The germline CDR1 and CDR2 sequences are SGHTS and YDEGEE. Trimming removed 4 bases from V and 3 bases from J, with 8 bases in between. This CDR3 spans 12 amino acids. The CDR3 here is CASSDDSYEQYV. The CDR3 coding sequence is TGTGCCAGCAGCGACGACAGCTACGAGCAGTACGTC.

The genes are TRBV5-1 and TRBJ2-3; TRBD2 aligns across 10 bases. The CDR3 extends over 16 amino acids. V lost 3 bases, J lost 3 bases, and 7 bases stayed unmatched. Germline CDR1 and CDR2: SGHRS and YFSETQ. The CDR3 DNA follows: TGCGCCAGCAGCTCGGTAACTAGCGGGAAAACAGATACGCAGTATTTT. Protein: CASSSVTSGKTDTQYF.

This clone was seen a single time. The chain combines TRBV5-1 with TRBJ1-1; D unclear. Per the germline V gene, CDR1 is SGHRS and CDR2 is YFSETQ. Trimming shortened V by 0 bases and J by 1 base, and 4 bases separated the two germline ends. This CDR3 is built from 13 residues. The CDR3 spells CASSLEQNTEAFF. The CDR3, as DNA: TGCGCCAGCAGCTTGGAGCAGAACACTGAAGCTTTCTTT.

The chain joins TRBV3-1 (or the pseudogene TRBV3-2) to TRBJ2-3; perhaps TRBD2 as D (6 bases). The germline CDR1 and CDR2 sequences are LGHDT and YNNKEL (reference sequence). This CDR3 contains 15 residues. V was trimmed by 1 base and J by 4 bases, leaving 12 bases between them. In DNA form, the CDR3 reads TGTGCCAGCAGCCAAGCGGGAGATAGGGCAGATACGCAGTATTTT. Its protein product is CASSQAGDRADTQYF.

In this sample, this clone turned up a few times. Here the CDR3 DNA reads TGTGCCAGTAGTATTCGGACAGGGGGGAATGAAAAACTGTTTTTT. It encodes CASSIRTGGNEKLFF. The rearrangement uses TRBV19 and TRBJ1-4, with 10 positions matching TRBD1. Losses at the gene ends were 3 bases for V and 5 bases for J; bases not matched to a gene: 3. Germline loops: CDR1 LNHDA, CDR2 SQIVND (reference sequence). This CDR3 has 15 residues.

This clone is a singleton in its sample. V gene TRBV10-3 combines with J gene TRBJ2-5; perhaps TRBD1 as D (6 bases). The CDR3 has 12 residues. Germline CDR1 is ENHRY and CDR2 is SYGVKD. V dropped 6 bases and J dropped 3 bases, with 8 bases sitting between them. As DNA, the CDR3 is TGTGCCATCAGGGGGGCGGAAGAGACCCAGTACTTC. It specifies CAIRGAEETQYF.

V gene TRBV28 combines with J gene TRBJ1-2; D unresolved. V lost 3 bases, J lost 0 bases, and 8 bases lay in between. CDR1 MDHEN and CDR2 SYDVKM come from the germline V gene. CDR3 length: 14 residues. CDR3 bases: TGTGCCAGCAGTTTGTACAGTTCTAACTATGGCTACACCTTC. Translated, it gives CASSLYSSNYGYTF.

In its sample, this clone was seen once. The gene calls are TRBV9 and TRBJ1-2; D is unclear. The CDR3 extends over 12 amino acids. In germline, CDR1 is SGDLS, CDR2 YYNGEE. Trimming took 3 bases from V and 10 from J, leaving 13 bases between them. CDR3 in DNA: TGTGCCAGCAGCGCACCAAACATCCACTACACCTTC. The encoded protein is CASSAPNIHYTF.